The following is a TCR beta chain sequence with its context. This sample is part of a study of control samples from healthy donors and cancer patients. Clones were sequenced by immunoSEQ multiplex PCR, and TCRdb holds only the in-frame ones, with some missing. The data show about 54,000 clones, around 97% seen once. Trimming took off 5 bases at V and 0 bases at J, with 15 bases between the two ends. This CDR3 comprises 16 residues. Per the germline V gene, CDR1 is PRHDT and CDR2 is FYEKMQ (reference sequence). This rearrangement joins TRBV13 to TRBJ2-3; a weak D match, TRBD2 (6 bases). What was sequenced was blood. The receptor comes from a woman between 25 and 40 years old in good health. The CDR3 DNA reads TGTGCCAGCAGCCGCCCCCGGGACTTAAGCACAGATACGCAGTATTTT. This sequence encodes CASSRPRDLSTDTQYF.